These 2 T cell receptor beta chains came from one sample sequenced in a study of blood T cell repertoires in COVID-19. This table comes from immunoSEQ multiplex PCR, and its TCRdb copy is limited to in-frame clones, with some not included. The sample has some 180,000 clones, 85% to 90% seen once. The sample consisted of peripheral blood. These receptors came from a man in his fifties or sixties with acute or convalescent COVID-19.

The chain links TRBV5-1 to TRBJ2-7; D might be TRBD2 (6 bases). From germline, CDR1 is SGHRS and CDR2 YFSETQ. This CDR3 comprises 14 residues. V lost 4 bases and J lost 5, with 16 bases in between. The CDR3 loop is CASSISGAYDEQYF. The CDR3, as DNA: TGCGCCAGCAGCATTAGCGGTGCCTACGACGAGCAGTACTTC.

This chain links TRBV5-4 with TRBJ1-4; TRBD1 matches at 7 bases. V shed 5 bases and J 8 bases; nucleotides not matched to a gene: 9. Germline V CDR1 and CDR2: SGHNT, YYREEE (reference sequence). The CDR3 extends over 14 amino acids. The CDR3 is CASSTGTAQEKLFF. CDR3 nucleotide sequence: TGTGCCAGCAGTACCGGGACAGCTCAAGAAAAACTGTTTTTT.